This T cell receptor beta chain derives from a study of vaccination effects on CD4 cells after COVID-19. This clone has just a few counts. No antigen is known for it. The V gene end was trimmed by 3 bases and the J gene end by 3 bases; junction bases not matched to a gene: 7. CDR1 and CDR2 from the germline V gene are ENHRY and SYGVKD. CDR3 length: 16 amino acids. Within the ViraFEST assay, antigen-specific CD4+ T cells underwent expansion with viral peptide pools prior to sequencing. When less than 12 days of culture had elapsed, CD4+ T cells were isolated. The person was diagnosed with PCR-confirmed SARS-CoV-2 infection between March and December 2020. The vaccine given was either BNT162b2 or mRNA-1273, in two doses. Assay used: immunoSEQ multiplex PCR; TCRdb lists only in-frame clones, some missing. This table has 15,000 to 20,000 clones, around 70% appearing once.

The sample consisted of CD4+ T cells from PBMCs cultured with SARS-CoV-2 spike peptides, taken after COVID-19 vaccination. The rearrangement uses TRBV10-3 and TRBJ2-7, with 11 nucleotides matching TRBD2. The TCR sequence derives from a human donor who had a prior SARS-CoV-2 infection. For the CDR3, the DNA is TGTGCCATCAGTGACTCGGGACTAGCGGCCGACTACGAGCAGTACTTC. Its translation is CAISDSGLAADYEQYF.